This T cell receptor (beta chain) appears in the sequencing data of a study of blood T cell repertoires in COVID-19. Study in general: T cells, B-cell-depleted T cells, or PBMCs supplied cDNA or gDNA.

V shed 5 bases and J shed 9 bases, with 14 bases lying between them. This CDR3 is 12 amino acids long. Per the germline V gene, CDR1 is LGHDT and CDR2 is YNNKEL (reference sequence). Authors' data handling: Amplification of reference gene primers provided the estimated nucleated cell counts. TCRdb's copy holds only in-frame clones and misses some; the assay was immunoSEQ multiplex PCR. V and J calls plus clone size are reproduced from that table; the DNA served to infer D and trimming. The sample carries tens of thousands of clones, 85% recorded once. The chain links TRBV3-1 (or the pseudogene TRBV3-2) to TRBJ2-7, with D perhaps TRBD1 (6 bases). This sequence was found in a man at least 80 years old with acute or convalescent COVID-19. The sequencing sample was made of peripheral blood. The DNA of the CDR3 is TGTGCCAGCAGCTCCACAGGGTCCGGGCAGTACTTC. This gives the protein CASSSTGSGQYF.